Each of the 3 T cell receptor beta chains below was sequenced from the same sample in a study of response to subunit inactivated influenza vaccine. A single record per CDR3 protein comes from TCRdb applying MiXCR to the RT-PCR reads. The table shows about 500,000 distinct CDR3 sequences, with 16% occurring only once. Here the sequenced sample was CD4+ T cells sorted from PBMCs, taken around 2 years after vaccination. Receptors were obtained from a man between 50 and 75 years old who received an inactivated influenza vaccine.

This clonotype was seen more than once but under ten times. The chain combines TRBV7-2 with TRBJ1-2; no reliable D call. CDR1 is SGHTA, CDR2 FQGNSA, per germline. The ends were cut back, 10 bases at V and 0 bases at J, with 15 bases in the middle. The CDR3 sequence is 14 residues long. The CDR3 DNA follows: TGTGCCACCGCACTGACACATGCTAACTATGGCTACACCTTC. Protein sequence: CATALTHANYGYTF.

This clonotype was counted a few times. This chain links TRBV3-1 with TRBJ1-2; D not certain. The germline V and J ends were trimmed by 4 bases and 2 bases, with 11 bases remaining between them. CDR3 length equals 14 residues. Germline assignment: CDR1 LGHDT and CDR2 YNNKEL (reference sequence). CDR3 protein: CASSPEGSNYGYTF. DNA of the CDR3: TGTGCCAGCAGCCCAGAAGGGTCCAACTATGGCTACACCTTC.

There are many counts of this clonotype. CDR3 amino acids: CASSLGQTAGELFF. The DNA of the CDR3 is TGCGCCAGCAGCTTGGGACAGACCGCCGGGGAGCTGTTTTTT. The J gene is TRBJ2-2, the V gene TRBV5-1, with a tentative D call TRBD1 (5 bases). CDR3 length equals 14 residues. V was cut by 0 bases and J by 6 bases, with 9 bases left in between. Germline CDR1 SGHRS, CDR2 YFSETQ. The variable domain in full, completed from reference TRBV5-1 and TRBJ2-2, reads KAGVTQTPRYLIKTRGQQVTLSCSPISGHRSVSWYQQTPGQGLQFLFEYFSETQRNKGNFPGRFSGRQFSNSRSEMNVSTLELGDSALYLCASSLGQTAGELFFGEGSRLTVL.